This T cell receptor (beta chain) emerged from a study of blood T cell repertoires in COVID-19. TCRdb keeps only in-frame clones here, not all; method: immunoSEQ multiplex PCR. This table holds fewer than 400,000 clones, about 92% found once. The sample was PBMCs or T cells enriched from blood (not recorded which). This sequence was found in a woman aged 30 to 39 who had recovered from COVID-19.

DNA for the CDR3: TGTGCCAGCAGTTCAGGGTCGGTCCGAGAGACCCAGTACTTC. Amino acids: CASSSGSVRETQYF. The chain recombines TRBV28 with TRBJ2-5, with D possibly being TRBD1 (5 bases). V was trimmed by 4 bases and J by 4 bases, leaving 13 bases between them. The length of the CDR3 is 14 residues. CDR1 is MDHEN and CDR2 is SYDVKM in the germline V gene.